These 28 T cell receptor beta chains were sequenced from one sample in a study of blood T cell repertoires in COVID-19. TCRdb keeps only in-frame clones here, not all; method: immunoSEQ multiplex PCR. Counted here are under 300,000 clones, about 85% occurring once; the ten biggest clones make up about 2%. Sequenced: peripheral blood. Source of these receptors: a man aged 30 to 39 who had recovered from COVID-19.

There are a few counts of this clone. V and J are TRBV5-6 and TRBJ2-1; D is possibly TRBD2 (6 bases). The V end was cut by 2 bases, the J end by 6 bases, with 24 bases between. From germline, CDR1 is SGHDT and CDR2 YYEEEE. The CDR3 contains 18 residues. The CDR3 DNA is TGTGCCAGCAGCTTAAGCTCTTATATAGTTCGGGGGAGCAATGAGCAGTTCTTC. Translated: CASSLSSYIVRGSNEQFF.

The chain couples TRBV7-6 to TRBJ2-1, with D possibly TRBD1 on 6 matching bases. V was cut by 5 bases and J by 9 bases, with 17 bases left in between. Germline V CDR1 and CDR2: SGHVS, FNYEAQ. This CDR3 region has 14 residues. The CDR3 nucleotides are TGTGCCAGCAGCCAAGGAGAGGGGGTGCCTGAGCAGTTCTTC. Residues: CASSQGEGVPEQFF.

This rearrangement joins TRBV19 to TRBJ2-2; no clear D. With 8 bases removed from V and 2 bases from J, the gap between germline ends came to 9 bases. The CDR3 runs to 13 residues. CDR1 and CDR2 (germline): LNHDA, SQIVND (reference sequence). The CDR3 DNA follows: TGTGCCAGTCGACAAAGCAACACCGGGGAGCTGTTTTTT. Translating gives CASRQSNTGELFF.

The chain is built from TRBV15 and TRBJ1-4, with a weak D call TRBD1 (6 bases). Germline V gene data show CDR1 as LNHNV and CDR2 as YYDKDF (reference sequence). This CDR3 contains 16 residues. V dropped 5 bases and J dropped 4 bases, with 17 bases sitting between them. Written as DNA, the CDR3 is TGTGCCACCAGCCGAACGGGGGGCGCAGGTAATGAAAAACTGTTTTTT. Translated, it gives CATSRTGGAGNEKLFF.

Remarks on this clone: A read error may account for a junction end that differs from germline. J is TRBJ1-2 and V is TRBV7-9; D uncertain. This CDR3 spans 13 amino acids. Germline CDR1 reads SEHNR; CDR2 reads FQNEAQ (reference sequence). CDR3 in amino acids: CASSLDGNYGYTF. The CDR3 region has the DNA TGTGCCAGCAGTTTAGACGGGAACTATGGCTACACCTTC.

J is TRBJ2-1 and V is TRBV18, with TRBD2 identical over 8 bases. This CDR3 region has 20 residues. Trimming removed 4 bases from V and 5 bases from J; junction bases left unmatched: 22. Germline V gives CDR1 KGHSH, CDR2 LQKENI. CDR3 in DNA: TGTGCCAGCTCACGACGAGAATCCCCTCCGGGGGGGGAAAATAACAATGAGCAGTTCTTC. Amino acid sequence: CASSRRESPPGGENNNEQFF.

The gene calls are TRBV7-2 and TRBJ2-4; 7 bases align to TRBD2. The CDR3 extends over 17 amino acids. The V gene's germline CDR1 is SGHTA and CDR2 FQGNSA. The trim removed 4 bases at V and 3 bases at J, leaving 12 bases unmatched. CDR3 nucleotide sequence: TGTGCCAGCAGCTCCACCAGTCACCTAGCGGACAAAAACATTCAGTACTTC. Amino acid sequence: CASSSTSHLADKNIQYF.

V and J are TRBV18 and TRBJ1-5; the match to TRBD1 covers 7 bases. This CDR3 is built from 16 residues. V gave up 1 base and J gave up 3 bases; unmatched junction bases: 6. Looked up from germline, CDR1 is KGHSH and CDR2 is LQKENI. The CDR3: CASSPQGAMNNQPQHF. CDR3 nucleotide sequence: TGTGCCAGCTCACCACAGGGGGCGATGAACAATCAGCCCCAGCATTTT.

The gene calls are TRBV5-1 and TRBJ2-7; 10 positions agree with TRBD1. Unmatched junction bases numbered 0, after V lost 3 bases and J lost 0 bases. CDR1 is SGHRS, CDR2 YFSETQ, per germline. This CDR3 comprises 14 residues. The DNA for the CDR3 is TGCGCCAGCAGCTGGACAGGGGGCTCCTACGAGCAGTACGTC. Protein: CASSWTGGSYEQYV.

This CDR3 reads CASSDSILTEAFF. The CDR3 region has the DNA TGTGCCAGCAGTGACAGTATTCTGACTGAAGCTTTCTTT. The genes are TRBV2 and TRBJ1-1, with D hard to call. The ends were cut back, 3 bases at V and 5 bases at J, with 10 bases in the middle. From germline, CDR1 is SNHLY and CDR2 FYNNEI. There are 13 residues in the CDR3.

V is TRBV7-2 and J is TRBJ2-2; 8 bases match TRBD1. The CDR3 runs to 15 residues. V lost 3 bases and J lost 7; bases outside the gene matches: 7. Germline loops: CDR1 SGHTA, CDR2 FQGNSA. The CDR3 region has the DNA TGTGCCAGCAGCTTGCCCCAGGGGGCCGGCGGGGAGCTGTTTTTT. Translated: CASSLPQGAGGELFF.

V is TRBV4-2 and J is TRBJ1-4; D gene unclear. Germline values: CDR1 LGHNA, CDR2 YNFKEQ. V was pared by 4 bases and J by 5 bases, with 11 bases between. This CDR3 spans 14 amino acids. CDR3 nucleotides: TGTGCCAGCAGCCGGGGAGGGAACAATGAAAAACTGTTTTTT. The encoded protein is CASSRGGNNEKLFF.

This clone was detected only once. This chain joins TRBV19 and TRBJ2-6; 7 nucleotides match TRBD1. V trimming: 7 bases; J trimming: 1 base; junction bases outside the gene matches: 7. In germline, CDR1 is LNHDA, CDR2 SQIVND (reference sequence). CDR3 size: 16 residues. The CDR3 loop reads CASTPQGLSGANVLTF. The CDR3 nucleotides are TGTGCCAGTACCCCACAGGGGCTGTCTGGGGCCAACGTCCTGACTTTC.

This rearrangement joins TRBV2 to TRBJ2-1, with TRBD2 identical over 10 bases. The ends lost 5 bases at V and 6 bases at J; junction bases unmatched: 7. This CDR3 is built from 15 residues. Germline CDR1 reads SNHLY; CDR2 reads FYNNEI. CDR3 sequence: CASSPGLAVSNEQFF. In DNA, the CDR3 is TGTGCCAGCAGTCCAGGACTAGCGGTGAGCAATGAGCAGTTCTTC. Together with reference TRBV2 and TRBJ2-1, the CDR3 gives the full variable domain: EPEVTQTPSHQVTQMGQEVILRCVPISNHLYFYWYRQILGQKVEFLVSFYNNEISEKSEIFDDQFSVERPDGSNFTLKIRSTKLEDSAMYFCASSPGLAVSNEQFFGPGTRLTVL.

The V gene is TRBV14, the J gene TRBJ1-6; TRBD1 is a possible D gene (6 bases). CDR1 and CDR2 from the germline V gene are SGHDN and FVKESK. Between the trimmed V and J ends, which lost 3 bases and 7 bases, there was a span of 13 bases. This CDR3 region has 15 residues. The CDR3 bases are TGTGCCAGCAGCCAGCATAGGACAGCCAATTCACCCCTCCACTTT. This encodes CASSQHRTANSPLHF.

V gene TRBV15 combines with J gene TRBJ2-6, with D perhaps TRBD2 (7 bases). The germline V gene has CDR1 LNHNV and CDR2 YYDKDF (reference sequence). This CDR3 comprises 16 residues. V gave up 3 bases and J gave up 0 bases, with 9 bases separating them. The CDR3 DNA reads TGTGCCACCAGCAGTAGGGGGGGCTCTGGGGCCAACGTCCTGACTTTC. This encodes CATSSRGGSGANVLTF.

This chain connects TRBV12-3 or TRBV12-4 to TRBJ2-1; D is possibly TRBD1 (6 bases). The CDR3 totals 13 residues. The V end was cut by 7 bases, the J end by 4 bases, with 11 bases between. The CDR3 protein is CASTRTDYNEQFF. The CDR3 DNA reads TGTGCCAGCACCCGGACAGATTACAATGAGCAGTTCTTC.

The sample holds one count of this clone. The V and J genes are TRBV7-8 and TRBJ1-1; the D is unclear. Germline lookup yields CDR1 SGHVS and CDR2 FQNEAQ. The CDR3 is made up of 13 amino acids. Deletions cut 6 bases from V and 1 base from J, with 9 bases between. DNA for the CDR3: TGTGCCAGCAGACCGGGTCCGAACACTGAAGCTTTCTTT. Translated: CASRPGPNTEAFF.

The chain joins TRBV7-3 to TRBJ2-3; TRBD2 matches 12 bases. The V gene's germline CDR1 is SGHTA and CDR2 FQGTGA. Trimming at V came to 1 base and at J to 4 bases, leaving 3 bases not matched to a gene. This CDR3 has 16 residues. The CDR3 bases are TGTGCCAGCAGCTTAAGAGGGACTAGCGGGCCAGATACGCAGTATTTT. It encodes CASSLRGTSGPDTQYF. Using reference TRBV7-3 and TRBJ2-3 for the parts outside the CDR3, the full variable domain is GAGVSQTPSNKVTEKGKYVELRCDPISGHTALYWYRQSLGQGPEFLIYFQGTGAADDSGLPNDRFFAVRPEGSVSTLKIQRTERGDSAVYLCASSLRGTSGPDTQYFGPGTRLTVL.

V and J are TRBV5-1 and TRBJ1-2; 7 nucleotides agree with TRBD1. J lost 3 bases, V lost 7 bases, and 6 bases had no gene match. The CDR3 has 13 amino acids. The germline CDR1 and CDR2 sequences are SGHRS and YFSETQ. In nucleotides, the CDR3 is TGCGCCAGCCGTACAGGACAGGACTATGGCTACACCTTC. Amino acid sequence: CASRTGQDYGYTF. Complete variable domain (other parts from reference TRBV5-1 and TRBJ1-2): KAGVTQTPRYLIKTRGQQVTLSCSPISGHRSVSWYQQTPGQGLQFLFEYFSETQRNKGNFPGRFSGRQFSNSRSEMNVSTLELGDSALYLCASRTGQDYGYTFGSGTRLTVV.

CDR3: CSASTGGNSNQPQHF. Here the CDR3 DNA reads TGCAGTGCTAGTACAGGGGGGAATAGCAATCAGCCCCAGCATTTT. V is TRBV20-1 and J is TRBJ1-5, with 8 bases lining up with TRBD1. The CDR3 consists of 15 residues. From germline, CDR1 is DFQATT and CDR2 SNEGSKA (reference sequence). Trimming removed 3 bases from V and 0 bases from J; junction bases left unmatched: 4.

V is TRBV6-5 and J is TRBJ1-1; no definite D call. The V end lost 5 bases, the J end lost 3 bases, and 10 bases lay between the germline ends. This CDR3 is built from 13 residues. From germline, CDR1 is MNHEY and CDR2 SVGAGI. CDR3 residues: CASSLSFDTEAFF. Written as DNA, the CDR3 is TGTGCCAGCAGTCTGAGTTTTGACACTGAAGCTTTCTTT.

V gene TRBV6-5 combines with J gene TRBJ2-7; a possible D gene is TRBD1 (6 bases). Trimming cost V 2 bases and J 6 bases, with 14 bases left between them. Germline assignment: CDR1 MNHEY and CDR2 SVGAGI. This CDR3 region has 14 residues. CDR3 sequence: CASSYDRIAFEQYF. DNA for the CDR3: TGTGCCAGCAGTTACGACAGGATAGCCTTCGAGCAGTACTTC.

This chain connects TRBV23-1 to TRBJ2-1; TRBD1 matches at 10 bases. TRBV23-1 is given ORF status, its function remaining uncertain. The CDR3 is 17 amino acids. V was clipped by 2 bases and J by 8 bases; unmatched bases: 12. CDR3 nucleotide sequence: TGCGCCAGCAGTCAAACATCGACAGGGGGCATTTCGGATGAGCAGTTCTTC. Translated: CASSQTSTGGISDEQFF.

The CDR3 nucleotides are TGTGCCAGCAGCCTGACAGCGGGGGCATCAGTCAGCGAGCAGTACTTC. This translates into CASSLTAGASVSEQYF. This sequence joins TRBV7-3 and TRBJ2-7; TRBD2 aligns across 8 bases. The CDR3 is 16 amino acids. Germline CDR1 SGHTA, CDR2 FQGTGA. The V and J ends lost 5 bases and 6 bases, in that order; junction bases with no gene match: 15.

The chain combines TRBV5-6 with TRBJ2-7, with 7 bases aligning to TRBD2. The CDR3 contains 14 residues. CDR1 is SGHDT and CDR2 is YYEEEE in the germline V gene. V lost 1 base and J lost 1; bases outside the gene matches: 2. The CDR3 coding sequence is TGTGCCAGCAGCTTGTGGGGGGGATCCTACGAGCAGTACGTC. Translating it yields CASSLWGGSYEQYV.

With respect to this clone: The identical CDR3 is also encoded by other nucleotide sequences in the sample. This rearrangement joins TRBV6-4 to TRBJ2-3; the D gene is possibly TRBD1 (6 bases). This CDR3 comprises 15 residues. CDR1 is MRHNA, CDR2 SNTAGT, per germline. V shed 0 bases and J shed 0 bases, with 7 bases lying between them. The CDR3, as DNA: TGTGCCAGCAGTGACTCAGGGGGAAGCACAGATACGCAGTATTTT. Translation: CASSDSGGSTDTQYF.

The rearrangement links TRBV19 to TRBJ1-2; D is undetermined. CDR1 is LNHDA and CDR2 is SQIVND in the germline V gene (reference sequence). The CDR3 runs 13 residues. V was pared by 10 bases and J by 8 bases, with 20 bases between. The CDR3 is CATAPRGLEGYTF. For the CDR3, the DNA is TGTGCCACCGCTCCGCGAGGGCTTGAAGGCTACACCTTC.